This T cell receptor beta chain was sequenced during a study of T cell changes during pregnancy in multiple sclerosis. Germline CDR1 reads SGHKS; CDR2 reads YYEKEE (reference sequence). The CDR3 is 14 residues long. Trimming took 2 bases from V and 6 from J, leaving 14 bases between them. Clones were sequenced by immunoSEQ multiplex PCR, and TCRdb holds only the in-frame ones, with some missing. This table has over 35,000 clones, 91% appearing once. The sequences come from CD4+ T cells from peripheral blood mononuclear cells, collected in the second trimester of pregnancy. The genes are TRBV5-5 and TRBJ1-2; tentatively, D is TRBD1 (5 bases). This clonotype was sampled from a female donor in good health, enrolled as a control in a pregnancy study. CDR3 DNA: TGTGCCAGCAGCTTATCGGCAGGGTACGATGGCTACACCTTC. This codes for CASSLSAGYDGYTF. The whole variable domain, remainder taken from reference TRBV5-5 and TRBJ1-2, is DAGVTQSPTHLIKTRGQQVTLRCSPISGHKSVSWYQQVLGQGPQFIFQYYEKEERGRGNFPDRFSARQFPNYSSELNVNALLLGDSALYLCASSLSAGYDGYTFGSGTRLTVV.